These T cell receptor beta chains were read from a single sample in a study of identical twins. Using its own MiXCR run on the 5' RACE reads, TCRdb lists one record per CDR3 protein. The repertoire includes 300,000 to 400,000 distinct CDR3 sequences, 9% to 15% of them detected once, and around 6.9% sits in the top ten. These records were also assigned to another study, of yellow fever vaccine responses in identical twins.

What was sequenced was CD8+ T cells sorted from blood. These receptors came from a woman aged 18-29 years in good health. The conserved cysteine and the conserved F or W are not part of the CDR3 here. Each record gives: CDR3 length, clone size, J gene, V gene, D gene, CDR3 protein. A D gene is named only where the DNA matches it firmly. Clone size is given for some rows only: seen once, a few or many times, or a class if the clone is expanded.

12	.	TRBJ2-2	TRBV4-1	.	ASSQAQGIGELF
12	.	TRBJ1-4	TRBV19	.	ASSIIPGDEKLF
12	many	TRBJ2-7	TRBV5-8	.	ASSSLVEGYEQY
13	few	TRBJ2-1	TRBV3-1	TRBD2	ASSQRLAGANEQF
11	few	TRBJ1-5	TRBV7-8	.	ASSFWGPRPQH
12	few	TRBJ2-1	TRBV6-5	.	ASSYGRRRDEQF
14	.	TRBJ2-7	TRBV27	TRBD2	ASTQGLAGGRREQY
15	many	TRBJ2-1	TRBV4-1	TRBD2	ASTASGGLRSYNEQF
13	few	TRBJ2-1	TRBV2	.	ASSEAEGSYNEQF
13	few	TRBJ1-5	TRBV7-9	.	ASSPPGLTGQPQH
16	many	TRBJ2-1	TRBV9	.	ASSSRPLAGSSYNEQF
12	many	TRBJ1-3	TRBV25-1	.	ASSESLPGNTIY
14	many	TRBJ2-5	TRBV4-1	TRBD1	ASSQGTGLLEETQY
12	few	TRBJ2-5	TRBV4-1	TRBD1	ASSQGTVQETQY
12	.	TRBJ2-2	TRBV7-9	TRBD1	ASQDRGYPGELF
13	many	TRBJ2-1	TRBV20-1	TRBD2	SAPTSDRFNNEQF
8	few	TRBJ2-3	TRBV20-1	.	SAHTDTQY
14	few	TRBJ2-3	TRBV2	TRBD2	ASSELGGRSTDTQY
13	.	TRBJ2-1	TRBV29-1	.	SVELRDTQGNEQF
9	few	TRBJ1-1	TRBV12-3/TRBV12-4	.	ASTEGGEAF
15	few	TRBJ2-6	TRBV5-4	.	ASRSGTTLSGANVLT
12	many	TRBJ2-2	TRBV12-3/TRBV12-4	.	ASSYTQGPGELF
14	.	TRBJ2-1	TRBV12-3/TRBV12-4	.	ASSPQGPGSYNEQF
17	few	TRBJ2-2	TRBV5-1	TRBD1	ASSLWDPGTGGSTGELF
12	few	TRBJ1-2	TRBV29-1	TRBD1	SVEMGQANYGYT
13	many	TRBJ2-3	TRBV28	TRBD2	ASSLAGDSTDTQY
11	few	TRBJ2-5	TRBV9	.	ASSGGAGETQY
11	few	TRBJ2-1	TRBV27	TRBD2	ASSMTSLNEQF
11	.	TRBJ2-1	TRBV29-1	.	SVAGESYNEQF
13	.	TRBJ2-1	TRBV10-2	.	ASSELFWTYNEQF
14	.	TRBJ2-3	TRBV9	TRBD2	ASSVVGTSSPDTQY
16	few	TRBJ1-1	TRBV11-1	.	ASSQEPGQEPSGTEAF
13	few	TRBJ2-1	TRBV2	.	ASSEEGNSYNEQF
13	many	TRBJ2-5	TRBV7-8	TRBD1	ASSAHATGGADQY
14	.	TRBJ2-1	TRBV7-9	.	ASSLDAGSVPNEQF
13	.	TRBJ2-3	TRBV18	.	ASSPDQGSTDTQY
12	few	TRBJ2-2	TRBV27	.	ASRGGPFTGELF
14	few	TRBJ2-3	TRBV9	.	ASPPAGVTSTDTQY
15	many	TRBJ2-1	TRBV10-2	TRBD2	ASSESRREGPINEQF
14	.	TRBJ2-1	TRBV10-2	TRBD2	ASSDSTSGRHNEQF
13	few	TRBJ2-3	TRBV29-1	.	SVEGTRPFTDTQY
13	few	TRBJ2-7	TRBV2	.	ASSRASSVSYEQY
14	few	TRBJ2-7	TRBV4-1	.	ASSREGRDHSHEQY
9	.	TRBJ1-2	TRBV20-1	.	SAPPPYGYT
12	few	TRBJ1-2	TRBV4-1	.	ASSQDGGNRGYT
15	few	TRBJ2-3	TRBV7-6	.	ASSLASSGGSTDTQY
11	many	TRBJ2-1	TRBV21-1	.	ASSKDGEHEQF
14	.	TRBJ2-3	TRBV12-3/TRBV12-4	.	ASSSEGHRGYYTQY
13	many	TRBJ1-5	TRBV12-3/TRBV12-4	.	ASSPWGDGNQPQH
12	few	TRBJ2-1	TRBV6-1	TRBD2	ASKERGSYNEQF
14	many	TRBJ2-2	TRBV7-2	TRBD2	ASSLLAGVGTGELF
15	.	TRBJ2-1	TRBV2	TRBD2	ASSEGAGVNTYNEQF
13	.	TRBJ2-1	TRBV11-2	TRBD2	ASSSSGLAYNEQF
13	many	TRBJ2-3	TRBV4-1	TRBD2	ASSRGLAEADTQY
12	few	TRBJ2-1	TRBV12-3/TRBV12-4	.	ASSTYRADNEQF
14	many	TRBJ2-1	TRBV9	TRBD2	ASSVAGTSIHNEQF
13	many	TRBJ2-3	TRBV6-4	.	ASSDSGLGADTQY
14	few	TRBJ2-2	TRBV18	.	ASSPWSVLNTGELF
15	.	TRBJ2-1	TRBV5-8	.	ASSLLDLWSSYNEQF